The 27 T cell receptor beta chains reported below all come from one sample, sequenced in a study of T-cell reconstitution after alpha-beta-depleted transplantation in children. A library of TCRbeta sequences, prepared with unique molecular identifiers, was generated. TCRdb reanalysed the PCR reads using MiXCR and keeps one entry per CDR3 protein. Seen here are approximately 170,000 distinct CDR3 sequences, 11% observed once, and the top ten hold approximately 13%. Source: PBMCs, taken before TCRalphabeta/CD19-depleted stem cell transplant. Source of these receptors: a boy aged 2 to 10 with acute myeloid leukemia, due to receive a stem cell transplant.

This clonotype turned up a few times. The junction shows a germline mismatch at one end, possibly a read error. This sequence joins TRBV20-1 and TRBJ2-1; 14 bases map to TRBD2. The germline V gene has CDR1 DFQATT and CDR2 SNEGSKA (reference sequence). This CDR3 has 16 residues. The CDR3 DNA sequence: TGCTGTGCGAATAGACCGGGACTAGCGGGAGAAGTTGAGCAGTTCTTC. Translated, it gives CCANRPGLAGEVEQFF.

This clonotype was counted ten times or more. The CDR3 DNA reads as TGTGCCACCACCACGGGGGATTCCTATAATTCACCCCTCCACTTT. It codes for CATTTGDSYNSPLHF. V and J are TRBV15 and TRBJ1-6, with D maybe TRBD1 (5 bases). CDR1 and CDR2 (germline): LNHNV, YYDKDF (reference sequence). The CDR3 totals 15 residues. The V end was cut by 7 bases, the J end by 1 base, with 11 bases between. Supplemented by reference TRBV15 and TRBJ1-6, the full variable domain reads DAMVIQNPRYQVTQFGKPVTLSCSQTLNHNVMYWYQQKSSQAPKLLFHYYDKDFNNEADTPDNFQSRRPNTSFCFLDIRSPGLGDTAMYLCATTTGDSYNSPLHFGNGTRLTVT.

The genes are TRBV13 and TRBJ2-2; TRBD2 matches at 8 bases. The ends lost 7 bases at V and 9 bases at J; junction bases unmatched: 7. Germline loops: CDR1 PRHDT, CDR2 FYEKMQ (reference sequence). The CDR3 spans 13 residues. The CDR3 DNA sequence: TGTGCCAGCAAGAGGCTAGCGGGCCGGGAGCTGTTTTTT. As protein: CASKRLAGRELFF. The full variable domain, with the rest looked up from reference TRBV13 and TRBJ2-2, is AAGVIQSPRHLIKEKRETATLKCYPIPRHDTVYWYQQGPGQDPQFLISFYEKMQSDKGSIPDRFSAQQFSDYHSELNMSSLELGDSALYFCASKRLAGRELFFGEGSRLTVL.

This clonotype was seen ten or more times. CDR3 protein: CSARDGGREETQYF. The CDR3 region has the DNA TGCAGTGCTAGAGATGGGGGGCGGGAGGAGACCCAGTACTTC. The chain joins TRBV20-1 to TRBJ2-5; D is perhaps TRBD2 (7 bases). Germline V lookup: CDR1 DFQATT, CDR2 SNEGSKA (reference sequence). The CDR3 loop spans 14 amino acids. V lost 0 bases, J lost 5 bases, and 13 bases lay in between.

This clonotype was counted ten times or more. The rearrangement uses TRBV27 and TRBJ1-3; D is unclear. Deletions cut 5 bases from V and 5 bases from J, with 16 bases between. Germline V CDR1 and CDR2: MNHEY, SMNVEV (reference sequence). This CDR3 spans 15 amino acids. CDR3 region: CASSPLDGGRNTIYF. The CDR3 DNA reads TGTGCCAGCAGTCCCCTGGATGGAGGGAGAAACACCATATATTTT.

In DNA form, the CDR3 reads TGTGCCAGCAGCCAAGATCCCACTAGTAGGGGCACAGATACGCAGTATTTT. Translation: CASSQDPTSRGTDTQYF. The chain links TRBV3-1 to TRBJ2-3, with D maybe TRBD2 (5 bases). Trimming stripped 0 bases from V and 1 base from J, with 14 bases between. CDR3 length: 17 residues. The V gene's germline CDR1 is LGHDT and CDR2 YNNKEL (reference sequence).

This clonotype has a count of ten or more. The chain carries TRBV20-1 and TRBJ2-1; perhaps TRBD1 as D (7 bases). The V gene lost 3 bases and the J gene lost 9 bases, with 15 bases spanning the gap. The CDR3 is made up of 13 amino acids. Germline V gene sequence: CDR1 DFQATT, CDR2 SNEGSKA (reference sequence). CDR3: CSASDRVGSEQFF. CDR3 sequence (DNA): TGCAGTGCTAGCGACAGGGTCGGGAGTGAGCAGTTCTTC.

This clonotype was counted ten times or more. This chain links TRBV7-2 with TRBJ2-1; TRBD2 is a possible D gene (7 bases). Germline V gene sequence: CDR1 SGHTA, CDR2 FQGNSA. V lost 2 bases and J lost 14, with 19 bases in between. CDR3 length: 14 amino acids. DNA of the CDR3: TGTGCCAGCAGCTTATACGAGGGAGGGACATGGGAGTTCTTC. It encodes CASSLYEGGTWEFF.

This clonotype was recorded at least ten times. This sequence joins TRBV7-3 and TRBJ1-1, with TRBD1 as a possible D gene (5 bases). V lost 5 bases, J lost 3 bases, and 10 bases lay in between. The CDR3 runs to 13 residues. Germline values: CDR1 SGHTA, CDR2 FQGTGA. In DNA form, the CDR3 reads TGTGCCAGCAGCACGGGACCGTACACTGAAGCTTTCTTT. Amino acids: CASSTGPYTEAFF.

This clonotype was counted only a few times. The V and J genes are TRBV7-6 and TRBJ2-3; D gene ambiguous. The CDR3 sequence is 16 residues long. V gave up 3 bases and J gave up 3 bases, with 16 bases separating them. CDR1 and CDR2 from the germline V gene are SGHVS and FNYEAQ. The CDR3 here is CASSFPLVDPTDTQYF. The DNA for the CDR3 is TGTGCCAGCAGCTTCCCTCTCGTCGATCCGACAGATACGCAGTATTTT.

This clonotype has a count of ten or more. This CDR3 is CASSEGGTAGRNTEAFF. CDR3 in DNA: TGTGCCAGCAGCGAGGGGGGGACAGCGGGTAGGAACACTGAAGCTTTCTTT. The chain has TRBV9 and TRBJ1-1, with TRBD1 identical over 7 bases. The CDR3 totals 17 residues. The germline V gene encodes CDR1 SGDLS and CDR2 YYNGEE. V gave up 3 bases and J gave up 1 base; unmatched junction bases: 12.

This clonotype was seen repeatedly, ten times or more. V and J are TRBV18 and TRBJ2-2; D is perhaps TRBD1 (5 bases). Trimming cost V 3 bases and J 0 bases, with 8 bases left between them. The CDR3 sequence is 15 residues long. The germline CDR1 and CDR2 sequences are KGHSH and LQKENI. CDR3 bases: TGTGCCAGCTCACCGCAGGGTACGAACACCGGGGAGCTGTTTTTT. Translating gives CASSPQGTNTGELFF.

Many counts were recorded for this clonotype. This chain links TRBV20-1 with TRBJ1-5; 11 nucleotides line up with TRBD1. The CDR3 consists of 14 residues. Germline assignment: CDR1 DFQATT and CDR2 SNEGSKA (reference sequence). Trimming at V came to 3 bases and at J to 4 bases, leaving 2 bases not matched to a gene. The CDR3 sequence: CSARRDRGNQPQHF. The CDR3 DNA sequence: TGCAGTGCTAGGAGGGACAGGGGGAATCAGCCCCAGCATTTT.

This clonotype has at least ten counts. The CDR3 sequence is CASSPGSDGNTIYF. The CDR3 bases are TGTGCCAGCTCACCAGGGAGTGACGGAAACACCATATATTTT. The chain employs TRBV18 and TRBJ1-3; D ambiguous. The CDR3 sequence is 14 residues long. Germline CDR1 reads KGHSH; CDR2 reads LQKENI. V dropped 2 bases and J dropped 4 bases, with 9 bases sitting between them.

This clonotype was counted many times. V is TRBV4-2 and J is TRBJ2-3, with 11 bases lining up with TRBD1. The ends lost 5 bases at V and 5 bases at J; junction bases unmatched: 21. The CDR3 has 20 residues. Germline V lookup: CDR1 LGHNA, CDR2 YNFKEQ. The CDR3 sequence is CASSTNPSRFGTGGRDTQYF. CDR3 nucleotides: TGTGCCAGCAGCACGAACCCGAGTCGTTTCGGGACAGGGGGGAGAGATACGCAGTATTTT.

This clonotype was counted many times. The CDR3 loop is CASSFEGTEAFF. CDR3 coding DNA: TGTGCCAGCAGTTTTGAGGGCACTGAAGCTTTCTTT. This rearrangement joins TRBV28 to TRBJ1-1, with no clear D. CDR3 length: 12 residues. The V end was cut by 3 bases, the J end by 4 bases, with 6 bases between. Germline lookup yields CDR1 MDHEN and CDR2 SYDVKM. Combining the CDR3 with reference TRBV28 and TRBJ1-1 gives the whole variable domain DVKVTQSSRYLVKRTGEKVFLECVQDMDHENMFWYRQDPGLGLRLIYFSYDVKMKEKGDIPEGYSVSREKKERFSLILESASTNQTSMYLCASSFEGTEAFFGQGTRLTVV.

This clonotype has at least ten counts. This chain connects TRBV20-1 to TRBJ2-4; perhaps D is TRBD1 or TRBD2 (5 bases each). The germline V gene has CDR1 DFQATT and CDR2 SNEGSKA (reference sequence). The V end was cut by 5 bases, the J end by 9 bases, with 20 bases between. This CDR3 has 14 residues. CDR3 nucleotide sequence: TGCAGTGCTGGTCACCCTGGGACGAGCGGCATTCAGTACTTC. It encodes CSAGHPGTSGIQYF.

Many counts were recorded for this clonotype. The chain has TRBV19 and TRBJ2-1, with 9 bases matching TRBD2. The germline V gene has CDR1 LNHDA and CDR2 SQIVND (reference sequence). The V and J ends lost 3 bases and 4 bases, in that order; junction bases with no gene match: 10. This CDR3 has 17 residues. The chain's CDR3 is CASSMDGGGGGYNEQFF. CDR3 sequence (DNA): TGTGCCAGTAGTATGGACGGCGGCGGGGGGGGGTACAATGAGCAGTTCTTC.

In its sample, this clonotype was seen many times. The V call is TRBV7-9, the J call TRBJ2-1; D is uncertain. CDR3 length equals 14 residues. The germline V and J ends were trimmed by 5 bases and 8 bases, with 16 bases remaining between them. CDR1 SEHNR and CDR2 FQNEAQ come from the germline V gene (reference sequence). The CDR3 sequence: CASSGGVPKDEQFF. The CDR3 DNA sequence: TGTGCCAGCAGCGGCGGAGTTCCTAAGGATGAGCAGTTCTTC.

This clonotype was seen at least ten times. The chain combines TRBV6-1 with TRBJ1-1; D is ambiguous. V lost 5 bases, J lost 0 bases, and 13 bases lay in between. CDR3 length: 15 amino acids. CDR1 MNHNS and CDR2 SASEGT come from the germline V gene. The DNA of the CDR3 is TGTGCCAGCAGTACCATACAGAGCTTGAACACTGAAGCTTTCTTT. Protein sequence: CASSTIQSLNTEAFF.

This clonotype showed up many times. The chain joins TRBV5-1 to TRBJ2-6, with 7 bases identical to TRBD1. CDR3 length equals 15 residues. The germline gives CDR1 SGHRS, CDR2 YFSETQ. The trim removed 7 bases at V and 1 base at J, leaving 5 bases unmatched. The CDR3 DNA reads as TGCGCCAGCTGCCAACAGGGGTCTGGGGCCAACGTCCTGACTTTC. Its translation is CASCQQGSGANVLTF.

There are many counts of this clonotype. The rearrangement uses TRBV28 and TRBJ2-3; D might be TRBD2 (5 bases). The CDR3 is 15 residues long. Per the germline V gene, CDR1 is MDHEN and CDR2 is SYDVKM. Trimming cost V 7 bases and J 0 bases, with 14 bases left between them. CDR3: CASTGGSLSTDTQYF. The CDR3 region has the DNA TGTGCCAGCACCGGCGGGTCCTTAAGCACAGATACGCAGTATTTT.

This clonotype was counted ten times or more. V usage is TRBV11-2 and J usage is TRBJ2-1; 14 bases align to TRBD2. Losses at the gene ends were 1 base for V and 15 bases for J; bases not matched to a gene: 8. Germline assignment: CDR1 SGHAT and CDR2 FQNNGV. The CDR3 contains 15 residues. The CDR3 DNA is TGTGCCAGCAGCTTAGGGGTGACTAGCGGGGGGGCGAGGTTCTTC. It codes for CASSLGVTSGGARFF.

Many counts were recorded for this clonotype. V is TRBV27 and J is TRBJ2-3; tentatively, D is TRBD1 (5 bases). Germline V gene lookup returns CDR1 MNHEY and CDR2 SMNVEV (reference sequence). The CDR3 spans 14 residues. V was cut by 2 bases and J by 2 bases, with 8 bases left in between. The CDR3: CASSLRTSTDTQYF. The CDR3, as DNA: TGTGCCAGCAGTTTAAGGACATCCACAGATACGCAGTATTTT.

This clonotype was picked up many times. The chain uses TRBV20-1 and TRBJ1-5; TRBD1 is a possible D gene (5 bases). CDR3 size: 15 residues. In germline, CDR1 is DFQATT, CDR2 SNEGSKA (reference sequence). Deletions cut 5 bases from V and 6 bases from J, with 20 bases between. In nucleotides, the CDR3 is TGCAGTGCTCTTCATACTCCCCAGGGAGGTCAGCCCCAGCATTTT. Residues: CSALHTPQGGQPQHF.

This clonotype was observed at least ten times. V is TRBV4-1 and J is TRBJ2-5, with D uncertain. With 0 bases removed from V and 1 base from J, the gap between germline ends came to 6 bases. CDR1 is MGHRA, CDR2 YSYEKL, per germline. The CDR3 has 14 amino acids. The CDR3 coding sequence is TGCGCCAGCAGCCAAGACCCTACCCAAGAGACCCAGTACTTC. Translated: CASSQDPTQETQYF.

In this sample, this clonotype turned up many times. The chain employs TRBV15 and TRBJ2-7, with TRBD1 identical over 7 bases. V gave up 2 bases and J gave up 4 bases; unmatched junction bases: 8. In germline, CDR1 is LNHNV, CDR2 YYDKDF (reference sequence). CDR3 length equals 15 residues. The CDR3 nucleotides read TGTGCCACCAGCAGATATCCCGGGACAGTGTACGAGCAGTACTTC. It encodes CATSRYPGTVYEQYF.